The entry below gives a single T cell receptor (beta chain) sequence along with its context. The data stem from a study of T cells expressing NK-cell markers. TCRdb re-called the 5' RACE reads and gives one entry per CDR3 protein, without DNA. This listing includes roughly 450,000 distinct CDR3 sequences. CDR3 length: 12 residues. The sample comprised blood T cells: a sorted CD56 or NKG2C T cell subset, CD4+ or CD8+ T cells, or bulk PBMC T cells (not recorded which). The receptor's source is a woman in her forties or fifties in good health. The chain couples TRBV12-3 or TRBV12-4 to TRBJ2-7. The CDR3 region is CASSLFNGEQYF.